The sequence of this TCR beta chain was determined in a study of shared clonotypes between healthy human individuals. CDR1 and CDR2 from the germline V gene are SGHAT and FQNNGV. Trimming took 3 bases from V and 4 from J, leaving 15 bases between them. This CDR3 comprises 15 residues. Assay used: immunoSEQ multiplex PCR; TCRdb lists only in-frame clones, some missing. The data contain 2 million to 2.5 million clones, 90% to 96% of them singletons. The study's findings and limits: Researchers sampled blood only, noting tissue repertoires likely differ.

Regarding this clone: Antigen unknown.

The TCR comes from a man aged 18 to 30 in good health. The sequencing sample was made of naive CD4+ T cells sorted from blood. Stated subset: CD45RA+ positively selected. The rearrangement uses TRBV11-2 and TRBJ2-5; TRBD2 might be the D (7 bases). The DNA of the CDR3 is TGTGCCAGCAGCTTCGGGGGGAAAGGGGGAGAGACCCAGTACTTC. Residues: CASSFGGKGGETQYF. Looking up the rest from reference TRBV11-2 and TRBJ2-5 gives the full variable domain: EAGVAQSPRYKIIEKRQSVAFWCNPISGHATLYWYQQILGQGPKLLIQFQNNGVVDDSQLPKDRFSAERLKGVDSTLKIQPAKLEDSAVYLCASSFGGKGGETQYFGPGTRLLVL.